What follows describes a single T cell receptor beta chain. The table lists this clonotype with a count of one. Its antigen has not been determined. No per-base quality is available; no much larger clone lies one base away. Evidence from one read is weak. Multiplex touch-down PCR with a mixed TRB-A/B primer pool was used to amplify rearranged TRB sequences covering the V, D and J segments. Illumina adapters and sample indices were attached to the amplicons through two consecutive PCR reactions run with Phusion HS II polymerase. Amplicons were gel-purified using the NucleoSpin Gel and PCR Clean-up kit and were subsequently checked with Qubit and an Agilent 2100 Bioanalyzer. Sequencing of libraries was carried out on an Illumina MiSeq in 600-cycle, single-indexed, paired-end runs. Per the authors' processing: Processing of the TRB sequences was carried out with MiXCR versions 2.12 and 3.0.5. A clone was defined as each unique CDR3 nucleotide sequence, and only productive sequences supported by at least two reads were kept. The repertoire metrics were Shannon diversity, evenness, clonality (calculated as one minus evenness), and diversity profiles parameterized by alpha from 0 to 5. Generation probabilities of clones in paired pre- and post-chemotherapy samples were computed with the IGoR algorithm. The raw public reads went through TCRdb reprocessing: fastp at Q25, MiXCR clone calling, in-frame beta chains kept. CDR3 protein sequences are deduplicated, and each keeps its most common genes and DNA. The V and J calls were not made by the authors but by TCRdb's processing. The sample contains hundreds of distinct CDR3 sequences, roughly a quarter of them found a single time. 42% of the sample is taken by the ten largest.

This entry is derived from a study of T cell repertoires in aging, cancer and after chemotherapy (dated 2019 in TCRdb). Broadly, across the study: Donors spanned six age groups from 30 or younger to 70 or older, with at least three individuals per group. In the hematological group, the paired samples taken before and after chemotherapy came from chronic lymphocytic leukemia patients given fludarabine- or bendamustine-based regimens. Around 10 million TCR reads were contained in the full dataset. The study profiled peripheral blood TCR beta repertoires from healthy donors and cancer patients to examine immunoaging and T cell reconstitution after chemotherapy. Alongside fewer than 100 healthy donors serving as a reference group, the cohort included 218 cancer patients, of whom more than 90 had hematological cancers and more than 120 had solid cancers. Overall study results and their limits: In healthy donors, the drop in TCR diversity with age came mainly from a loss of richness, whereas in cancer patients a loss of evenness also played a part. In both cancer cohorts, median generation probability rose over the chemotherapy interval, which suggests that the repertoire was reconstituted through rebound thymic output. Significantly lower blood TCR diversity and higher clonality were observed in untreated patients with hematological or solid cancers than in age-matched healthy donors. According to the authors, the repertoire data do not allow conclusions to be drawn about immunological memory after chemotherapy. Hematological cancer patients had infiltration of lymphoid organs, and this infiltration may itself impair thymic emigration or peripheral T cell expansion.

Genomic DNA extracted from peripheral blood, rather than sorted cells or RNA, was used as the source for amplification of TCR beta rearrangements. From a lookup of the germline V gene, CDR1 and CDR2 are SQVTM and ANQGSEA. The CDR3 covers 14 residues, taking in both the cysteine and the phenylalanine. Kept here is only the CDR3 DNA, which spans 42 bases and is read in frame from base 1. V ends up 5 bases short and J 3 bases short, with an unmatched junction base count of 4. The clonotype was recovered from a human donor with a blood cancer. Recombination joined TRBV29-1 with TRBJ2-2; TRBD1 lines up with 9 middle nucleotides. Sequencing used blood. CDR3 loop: CSVLDRGDTGELFF. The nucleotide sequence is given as TGCAGCGTTTTGGACAGGGGTGACACCGGGGAGCTGTTTTTT.